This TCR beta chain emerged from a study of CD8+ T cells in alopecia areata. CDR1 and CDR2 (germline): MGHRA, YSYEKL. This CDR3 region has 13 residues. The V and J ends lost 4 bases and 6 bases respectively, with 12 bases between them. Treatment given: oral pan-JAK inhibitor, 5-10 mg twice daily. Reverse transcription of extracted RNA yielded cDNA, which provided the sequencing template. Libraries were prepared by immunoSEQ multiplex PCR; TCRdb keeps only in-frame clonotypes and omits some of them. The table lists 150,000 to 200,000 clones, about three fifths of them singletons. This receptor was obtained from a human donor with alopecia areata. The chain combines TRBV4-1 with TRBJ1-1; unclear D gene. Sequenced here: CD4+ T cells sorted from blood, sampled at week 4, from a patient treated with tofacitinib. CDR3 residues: CASSPPGGAEAFF. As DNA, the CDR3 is TGCGCCAGCAGCCCCCCGGGAGGAGCTGAAGCTTTCTTT.